The entry below describes one T cell receptor (beta chain). The assay was immunoSEQ multiplex PCR, and TCRdb's table has in-frame clones only and misses some. The table includes under 150,000 clones, roughly 92% detected once. These data are taken from a study of control samples from healthy donors and cancer patients. The V gene's germline CDR1 is MNHEY and CDR2 SVGAGI. Between the trimmed V and J ends, which lost 0 bases and 5 bases, there was a span of 15 bases. This CDR3 contains 16 residues. The chain links TRBV6-5 to TRBJ2-3; D unclear. The sequenced sample consisted of blood. The sequence came from a man aged 25-45 years in good health. The DNA of the CDR3 is TGTGCCAGCAGTTACTCGAAGTGGGGTTCTGGAGATACGCAGTATTTT. Encoded protein: CASSYSKWGSGDTQYF.